Each of the 11 T cell receptor beta chains below was sequenced from the same sample in a study of beta chain features in type 1 diabetes. Findings and limits, study-wide: Type 1 diabetes patients had moderately but significantly shorter TCRB CDR3s in all four CD4+ subsets.

Expressed TCRB transcripts were sequenced, since all the RNA that had been isolated was reverse transcribed. Assay used: immunoSEQ multiplex PCR; TCRdb lists only in-frame clones, some missing. The sample has about 660,000 clones; 11% to 15% are singletons. These receptors' targets are unknown. The sequenced sample was naive CD4+ T cells from blood. Receptors originate from a man in his late teens or twenties with type 1 diabetes.

This sequence joins TRBV29-1 and TRBJ1-2; the match to TRBD1 covers 9 bases. Trimming removed 6 bases from V and 4 bases from J; junction bases left unmatched: 6. Germline CDR1 reads SQVTM; CDR2 reads ANQGSEA. This CDR3 comprises 13 residues. CDR3 DNA: TGCAGCGTGGACAGGGGAGGCGGCTATGGCTACACCTTC. Translated: CSVDRGGGYGYTF.

This clone appeared once. The junction and the germline gene differ at one end; a read error may be behind it. The chain carries TRBV6-5 and TRBJ2-3; D possibly corresponds to TRBD1 (6 bases). CDR1 MNHEY and CDR2 SVGAGI come from the germline V gene. The CDR3 spans 13 residues. CDR3 coding DNA: TGTGCCAGCAGCCAGGGGAGCAGAGATACGCAGTATTTT. Its protein is CASSQGSRDTQYF.

This clone has only a few counts. The chain links TRBV7-9 to TRBJ2-7; D may be TRBD1 (6 bases). V was shortened by 3 bases and J by 6 bases, with 15 bases between the two germline ends. This CDR3 is 14 amino acids long. Germline values: CDR1 SEHNR, CDR2 FQNEAQ (reference sequence). CDR3 coding DNA: TGTGCCAGCAGCTTGTTCTTCCAGGGGACCGAGCAGTACTTC. This gives the protein CASSLFFQGTEQYF.

The chain recombines TRBV18 with TRBJ2-7; 8 bases line up with TRBD1. V was clipped by 2 bases and J by 0 bases; unmatched bases: 6. The CDR3 extends over 16 amino acids. Germline V lookup: CDR1 KGHSH, CDR2 LQKENI. Here the CDR3 reads CASSPVRTGSSYEQYF. CDR3 in DNA: TGTGCCAGCTCACCAGTCCGGACAGGGAGCTCCTACGAGCAGTACTTC.

This clone turned up a few times. In the same sample, other DNA sequences code for this CDR3. CDR3 amino acids: CASSYSSGNYGYTF. The CDR3 DNA follows: TGTGCCAGCAGTTACTCTTCGGGGAACTATGGCTACACCTTC. The rearrangement uses TRBV6-5 and TRBJ1-2, with D unclear. The germline V gene encodes CDR1 MNHEY and CDR2 SVGAGI. The CDR3 has 14 residues. V lost 0 bases and J lost 2, with 7 bases in between.

The chain couples TRBV29-1 to TRBJ2-2, with TRBD2 matching 14 bases. The CDR3 totals 15 residues. V was pared by 4 bases and J by 7 bases, with 5 bases of the junction left unmatched. Germline-derived CDR1 and CDR2 are SQVTM and ANQGSEA. The CDR3 DNA sequence: TGCAGCGTTGCCCGACTAGCGGGAGGGCACGGGGAGCTGTTTTTT. Amino acids: CSVARLAGGHGELFF.

The chain recombines TRBV29-1 with TRBJ2-1; 11 nucleotides line up with TRBD1. The V gene end was trimmed by 4 bases and the J gene end by 2 bases; junction bases not matched to a gene: 10. This CDR3 comprises 17 residues. The germline V gene encodes CDR1 SQVTM and CDR2 ANQGSEA. DNA for the CDR3: TGCAGCGTTGCCCTAGGGACAGGGGGAGTTCCCTACAATGAGCAGTTCTTC. It translates to CSVALGTGGVPYNEQFF.

V gene TRBV27 combines with J gene TRBJ1-4; D remains ambiguous. The CDR3 is made up of 16 amino acids. Germline CDR1 reads MNHEY; CDR2 reads SMNVEV (reference sequence). V was shortened by 5 bases and J by 1 base, with 14 bases between the two germline ends. CDR3 nucleotide sequence: TGTGCCAGCAGTCCCCGGACGTTAGTAACTAATGAAAAACTGTTTTTT. Its protein is CASSPRTLVTNEKLFF.

This clone was counted only a few times. The chain is built from TRBV7-2 and TRBJ1-5; TRBD1 is a possible D gene (5 bases). The CDR3 is 15 amino acids. The germline CDR1 and CDR2 sequences are SGHTA and FQGNSA. The V end was cut by 0 bases, the J end by 7 bases, with 13 bases between. The CDR3 here is CASSLAGEPFQPQHF. The CDR3 DNA sequence: TGTGCCAGCAGCTTAGCAGGGGAGCCCTTCCAGCCCCAGCATTTT. Based on the CDR3 plus reference TRBV7-2 and TRBJ1-5, the full variable domain is GAGVSQSPSNKVTEKGKDVELRCDPISGHTALYWYRQSLGQGLEFLIYFQGNSAPDKSGLPSDRFSAERTGGSVSTLTIQRTQQEDSAVYLCASSLAGEPFQPQHFGDGTRLSIL.

The chain carries TRBV29-1 and TRBJ2-3; TRBD2 agrees at 8 bases. V shed 6 bases and J 2 bases; nucleotides not matched to a gene: 13. CDR1 and CDR2 (germline): SQVTM, ANQGSEA. The CDR3 length is 16 residues. This CDR3 is CSVGVGVAGYTDTQYF. CDR3 in DNA: TGCAGCGTCGGGGTGGGTGTAGCGGGGTACACAGATACGCAGTATTTT.

There are a few counts of this clone. V is TRBV5-4 and J is TRBJ2-1; either TRBD1 or TRBD2 may supply D (6 bases each). The CDR3 covers 16 residues. Germline loops: CDR1 SGHNT, CDR2 YYREEE (reference sequence). With 0 bases removed from V and 1 base from J, the gap between germline ends came to 11 bases. The CDR3 DNA is TGTGCCAGCAGCTTGGGCCAAGGGGGGTCCTACAATGAGCAGTTCTTC. Translated: CASSLGQGGSYNEQFF. Complete variable domain (other parts from reference TRBV5-4 and TRBJ2-1): ETGVTQSPTHLIKTRGQQVTLRCSSQSGHNTVSWYQQALGQGPQFIFQYYREEENGRGNFPPRFSGLQFPNYSSELNVNALELDDSALYLCASSLGQGGSYNEQFFGPGTRLTVL.